This entry concerns a single TCR beta chain. Antigen: not known. Per germline, CDR1 SGHAT and CDR2 FQNNGV. The CDR3 is made up of 16 amino acids. The junction had 13 bases not matched to a gene; V was cut back by 4 bases and J by 7 bases. The assay was immunoSEQ multiplex PCR, and TCRdb's table has in-frame clones only and misses some. The table includes 90,000 to 130,000 clones, 70% to 90% detected once. In every patient, relapse followed autologous stem cell transplantation, while exposure to brentuximab vedotin differed. When best responses were assessed, they were complete response, partial response or progressive disease. This record comes from a study of PD-1 blockade in classical Hodgkin lymphoma. Points from the study as a whole: Exclusion applied to patients who initiated nivolumab less than 1 year following ASCT. Similar baseline diversity was found in complete responders and newly diagnosed patients. Relative to healthy donors, newly diagnosed patients reportedly had lower baseline TCR diversity, which was reported as lower still in relapsed/refractory patients.

The specimen was peripheral blood mononuclear cells (PBMCs), collected before the second cycle of nivolumab. This sequence originates from a human donor with classical Hodgkin lymphoma. The chain is built from TRBV11-2 and TRBJ2-7; TRBD2 matches 10 bases. CDR3 protein: CASSYDRAGGSREQYF. The CDR3 bases are TGTGCCAGCAGCTACGATAGAGCGGGAGGGTCGAGAGAGCAGTACTTC.